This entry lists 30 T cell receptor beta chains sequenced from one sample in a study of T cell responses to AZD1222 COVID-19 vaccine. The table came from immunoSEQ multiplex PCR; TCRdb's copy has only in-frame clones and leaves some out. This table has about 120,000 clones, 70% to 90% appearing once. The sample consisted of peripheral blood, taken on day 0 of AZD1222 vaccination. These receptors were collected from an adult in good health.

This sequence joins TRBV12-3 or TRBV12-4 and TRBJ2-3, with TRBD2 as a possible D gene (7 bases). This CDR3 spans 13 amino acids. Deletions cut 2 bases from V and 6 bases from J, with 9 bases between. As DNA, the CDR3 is TGTGCCAGCAGTTTACGGGGGGCGGATACGCAGTATTTT. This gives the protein CASSLRGADTQYF.

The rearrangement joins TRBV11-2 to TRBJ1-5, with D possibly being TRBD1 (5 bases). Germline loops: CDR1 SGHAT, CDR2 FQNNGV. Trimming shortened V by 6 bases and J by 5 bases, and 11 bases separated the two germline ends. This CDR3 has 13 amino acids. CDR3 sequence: CASSMGHDQPQHF. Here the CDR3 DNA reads TGTGCCAGCAGTATGGGGCATGATCAGCCCCAGCATTTT.

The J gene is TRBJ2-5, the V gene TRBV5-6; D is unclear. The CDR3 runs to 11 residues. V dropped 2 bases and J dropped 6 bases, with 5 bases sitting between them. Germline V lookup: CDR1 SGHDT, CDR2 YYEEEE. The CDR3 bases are TGTGCCAGCAGCTTTAGACAGACCCAGTACTTC. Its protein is CASSFRQTQYF. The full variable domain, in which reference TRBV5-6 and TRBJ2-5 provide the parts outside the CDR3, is DAGVTQSPTHLIKTRGQQVTLRCSPKSGHDTVSWYQQALGQGPQFIFQYYEEEERQRGNFPDRFSGHQFPNYSSELNVNALLLGDSALYLCASSFRQTQYFGPGTRLLVL.

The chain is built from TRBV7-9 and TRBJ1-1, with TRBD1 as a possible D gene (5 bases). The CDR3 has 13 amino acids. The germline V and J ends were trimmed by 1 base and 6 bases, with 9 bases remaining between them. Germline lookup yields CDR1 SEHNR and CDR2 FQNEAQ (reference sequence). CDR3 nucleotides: TGTGCCAGCAGCTTAGGGGGGATGGCTGAAGCTTTCTTT. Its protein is CASSLGGMAEAFF.

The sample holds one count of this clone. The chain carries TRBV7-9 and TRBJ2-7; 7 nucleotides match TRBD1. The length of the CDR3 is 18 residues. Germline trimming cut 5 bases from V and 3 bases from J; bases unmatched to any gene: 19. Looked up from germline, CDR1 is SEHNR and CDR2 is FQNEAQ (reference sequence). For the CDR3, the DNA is TGTGCCAGCAGCCCCCCTATAGTGTCGAACAGGGGTAACTACGAGCAGTACTTC. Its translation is CASSPPIVSNRGNYEQYF.

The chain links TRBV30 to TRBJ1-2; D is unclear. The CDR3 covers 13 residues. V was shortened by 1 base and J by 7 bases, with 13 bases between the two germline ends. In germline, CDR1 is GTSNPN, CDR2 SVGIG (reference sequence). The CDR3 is CAWSGRKTGGYTF. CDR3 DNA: TGTGCCTGGAGTGGCAGGAAAACGGGTGGCTACACCTTC.

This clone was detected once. The CDR3 DNA reads as TGTGCCAGCAGCCTAAGGGACAGGGGGCTTGGTTATGGCTACACCTTC. Translation gives CASSLRDRGLGYGYTF. The chain couples TRBV7-8 to TRBJ1-2; 12 nucleotides align to TRBD1. Germline CDR1 SGHVS, CDR2 FQNEAQ. This CDR3 comprises 16 residues. The trim removed 5 bases at V and 5 bases at J, leaving 9 bases unmatched. Variable domain in full (rest from reference TRBV7-8 and TRBJ1-2): GAGVSQSPRYKVAKRGQDVALRCDPISGHVSLFWYQQALGQGPEFLTYFQNEAQLDKSGLPSDRFFAERPEGSVSTLKIQRTQQEDSAVYLCASSLRDRGLGYGYTFGSGTRLTVV.

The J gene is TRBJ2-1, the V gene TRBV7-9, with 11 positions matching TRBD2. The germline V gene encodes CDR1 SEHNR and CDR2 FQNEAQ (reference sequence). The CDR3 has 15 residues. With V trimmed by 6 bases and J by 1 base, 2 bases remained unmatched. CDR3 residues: CASRLAGVSYNEQFF. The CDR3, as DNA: TGTGCCAGCAGACTAGCGGGGGTATCCTACAATGAGCAGTTCTTC.

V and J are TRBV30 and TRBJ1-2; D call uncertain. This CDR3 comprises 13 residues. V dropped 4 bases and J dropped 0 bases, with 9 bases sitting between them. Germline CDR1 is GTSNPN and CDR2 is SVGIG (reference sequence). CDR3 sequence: CAWTPLANYGYTF. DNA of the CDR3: TGTGCCTGGACTCCCCTTGCTAACTATGGCTACACCTTC.

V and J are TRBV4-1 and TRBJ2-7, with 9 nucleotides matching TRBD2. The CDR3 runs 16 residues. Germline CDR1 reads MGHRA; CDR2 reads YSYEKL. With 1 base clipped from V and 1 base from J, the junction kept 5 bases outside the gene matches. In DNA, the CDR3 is TGCGCCAGCAGCCAAGCGGTAGCGGGGGTGTCCTACGAGCAGTACTTC. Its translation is CASSQAVAGVSYEQYF.

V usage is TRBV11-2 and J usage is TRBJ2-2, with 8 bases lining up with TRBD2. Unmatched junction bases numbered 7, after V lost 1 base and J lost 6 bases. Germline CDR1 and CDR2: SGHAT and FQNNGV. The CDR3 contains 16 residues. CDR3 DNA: TGTGCCAGCAGCTTAGTAAGCGGGAGTAGAGCCGGGGAGCTGTTTTTT. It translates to CASSLVSGSRAGELFF.

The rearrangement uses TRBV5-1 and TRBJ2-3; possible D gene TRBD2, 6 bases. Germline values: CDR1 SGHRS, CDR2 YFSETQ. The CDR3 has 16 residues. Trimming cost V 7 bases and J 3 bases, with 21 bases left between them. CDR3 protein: CASAPGRQGGTDTQYF. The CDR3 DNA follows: TGCGCCAGCGCCCCGGGGAGGCAGGGAGGTACAGATACGCAGTATTTT.

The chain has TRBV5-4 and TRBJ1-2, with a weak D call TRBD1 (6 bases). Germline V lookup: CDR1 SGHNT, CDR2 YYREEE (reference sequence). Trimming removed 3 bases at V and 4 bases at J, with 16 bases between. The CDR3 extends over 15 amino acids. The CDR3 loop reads CASSSWAGVIYGYTF. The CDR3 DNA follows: TGTGCCAGCAGCTCCTGGGCAGGGGTGATCTATGGCTACACCTTC. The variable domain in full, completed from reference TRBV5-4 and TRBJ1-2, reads ETGVTQSPTHLIKTRGQQVTLRCSSQSGHNTVSWYQQALGQGPQFIFQYYREEENGRGNFPPRFSGLQFPNYSSELNVNALELDDSALYLCASSSWAGVIYGYTFGSGTRLTVV.

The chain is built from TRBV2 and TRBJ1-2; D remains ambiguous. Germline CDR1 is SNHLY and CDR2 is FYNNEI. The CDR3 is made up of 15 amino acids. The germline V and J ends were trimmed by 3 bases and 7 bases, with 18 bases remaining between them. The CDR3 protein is CASSDLHGDISGYTF. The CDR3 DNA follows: TGTGCCAGCAGTGACCTCCATGGGGATATTAGTGGCTACACCTTC.

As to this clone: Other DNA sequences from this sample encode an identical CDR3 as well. CDR3 protein: CATSDPNQPQHF. CDR3 DNA: TGTGCCACCAGTGACCCCAATCAGCCCCAGCATTTT. The rearrangement uses TRBV24-1 and TRBJ1-5; D remains unclear. Germline V lookup: CDR1 KGHDR, CDR2 SFDVKD. The CDR3 extends over 12 amino acids. The germline V and J ends were trimmed by 4 bases and 3 bases, with 3 bases remaining between them.

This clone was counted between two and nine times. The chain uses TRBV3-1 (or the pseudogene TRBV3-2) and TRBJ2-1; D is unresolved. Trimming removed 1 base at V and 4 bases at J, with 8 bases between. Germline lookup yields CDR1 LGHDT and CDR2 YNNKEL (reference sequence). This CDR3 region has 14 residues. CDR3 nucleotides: TGTGCCAGCAGCCAAGGATGGGATTACAATGAGCAGTTCTTC. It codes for CASSQGWDYNEQFF.

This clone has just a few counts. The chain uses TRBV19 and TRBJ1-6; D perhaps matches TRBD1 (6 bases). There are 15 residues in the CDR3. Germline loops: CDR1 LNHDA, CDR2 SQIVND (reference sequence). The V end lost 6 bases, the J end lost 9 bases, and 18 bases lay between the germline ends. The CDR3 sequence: CASSPEQGRGSPLHF. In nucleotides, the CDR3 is TGTGCCAGTAGCCCAGAACAGGGCCGGGGTTCACCCCTCCACTTT.

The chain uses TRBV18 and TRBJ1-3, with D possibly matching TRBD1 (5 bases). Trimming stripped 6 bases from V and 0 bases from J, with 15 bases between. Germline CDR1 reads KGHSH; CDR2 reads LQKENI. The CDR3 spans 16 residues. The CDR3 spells CASSQVTARSGNTIYF. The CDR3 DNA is TGTGCCAGCTCCCAGGTGACAGCCCGCTCTGGAAACACCATATATTTT.

The CDR3 DNA reads TGTGCCAGCAGCATCGACAGGGACAATCAGCCCCAGCATTTT. Encoded protein: CASSIDRDNQPQHF. The chain has TRBV6-5 and TRBJ1-5; 7 bases map to TRBD1. The CDR3 consists of 14 residues. The germline CDR1 and CDR2 sequences are MNHEY and SVGAGI. J lost 3 bases, V lost 6 bases, and 5 bases had no gene match.

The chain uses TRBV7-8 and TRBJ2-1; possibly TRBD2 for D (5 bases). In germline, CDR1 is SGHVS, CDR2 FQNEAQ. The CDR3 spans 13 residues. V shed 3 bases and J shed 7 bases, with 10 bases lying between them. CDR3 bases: TGTGCCAGCAGCTTTCGGGGTGTAAATGAGCAGTTCTTC. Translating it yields CASSFRGVNEQFF.

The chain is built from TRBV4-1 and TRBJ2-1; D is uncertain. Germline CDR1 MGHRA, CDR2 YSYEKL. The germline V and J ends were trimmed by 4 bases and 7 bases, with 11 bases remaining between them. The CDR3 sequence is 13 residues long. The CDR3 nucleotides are TGCGCCAGCAGCCCGGGCCTGGGGAATGAGCAGTTCTTC. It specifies CASSPGLGNEQFF.

For the CDR3, the DNA is TGTGCCAGCAGTTTAGGACTAGCGGGGGGCCAAGAGACCCAGTACTTC. Amino acid sequence: CASSLGLAGGQETQYF. V is TRBV27 and J is TRBJ2-5, with TRBD2 identical over 14 bases. The germline V gene encodes CDR1 MNHEY and CDR2 SMNVEV (reference sequence). After removal of 2 bases from V and 1 base from J, the junction contained 0 bases not matched to a gene. This CDR3 comprises 16 residues.

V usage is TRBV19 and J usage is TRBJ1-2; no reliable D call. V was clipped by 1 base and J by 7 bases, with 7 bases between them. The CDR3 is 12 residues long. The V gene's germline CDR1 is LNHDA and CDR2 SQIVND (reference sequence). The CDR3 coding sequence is TGTGCCAGTAGTATAGCGTACAGTGGCTACACCTTC. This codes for CASSIAYSGYTF.

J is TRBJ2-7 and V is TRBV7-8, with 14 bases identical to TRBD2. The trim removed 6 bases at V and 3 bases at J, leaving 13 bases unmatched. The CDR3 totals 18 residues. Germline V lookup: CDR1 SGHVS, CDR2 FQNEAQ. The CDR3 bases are TGTGCCAGCAGTAGAGGGACTAGCGGGGGACTTGGACGCTACGAGCAGTACTTC. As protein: CASSRGTSGGLGRYEQYF.

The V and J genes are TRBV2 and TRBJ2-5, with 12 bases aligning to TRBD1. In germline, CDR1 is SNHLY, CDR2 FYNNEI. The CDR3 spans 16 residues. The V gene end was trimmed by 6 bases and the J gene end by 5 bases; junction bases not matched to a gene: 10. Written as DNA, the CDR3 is TGTGCCAGCAGCGGGACAGGGGGCTCTGAGTGGGAGACCCAGTACTTC. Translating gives CASSGTGGSEWETQYF. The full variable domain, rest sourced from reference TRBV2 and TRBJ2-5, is EPEVTQTPSHQVTQMGQEVILRCVPISNHLYFYWYRQILGQKVEFLVSFYNNEISEKSEIFDDQFSVERPDGSNFTLKIRSTKLEDSAMYFCASSGTGGSEWETQYFGPGTRLLVL.

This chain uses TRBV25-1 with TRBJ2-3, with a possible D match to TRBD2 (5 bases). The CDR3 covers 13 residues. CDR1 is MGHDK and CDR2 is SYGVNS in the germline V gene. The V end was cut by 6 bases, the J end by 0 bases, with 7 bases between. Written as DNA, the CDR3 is TGTGCCAGCAGCAGAGGGAGCACAGATACGCAGTATTTT. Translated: CASSRGSTDTQYF.

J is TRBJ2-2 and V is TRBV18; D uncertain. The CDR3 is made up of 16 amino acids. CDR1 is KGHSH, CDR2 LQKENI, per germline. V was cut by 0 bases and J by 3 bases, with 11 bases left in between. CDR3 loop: CASSPPGVGDTGELFF. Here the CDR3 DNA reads TGTGCCAGCTCACCACCTGGGGTAGGAGACACCGGGGAGCTGTTTTTT.

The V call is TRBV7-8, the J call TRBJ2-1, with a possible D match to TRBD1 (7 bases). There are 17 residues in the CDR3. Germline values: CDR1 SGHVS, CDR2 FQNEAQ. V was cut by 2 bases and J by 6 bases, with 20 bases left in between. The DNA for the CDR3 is TGTGCCAGCAGCTTAAGGGTTGGAGGGGGCAGGGGCAATGAGCAGTTCTTC. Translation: CASSLRVGGGRGNEQFF.

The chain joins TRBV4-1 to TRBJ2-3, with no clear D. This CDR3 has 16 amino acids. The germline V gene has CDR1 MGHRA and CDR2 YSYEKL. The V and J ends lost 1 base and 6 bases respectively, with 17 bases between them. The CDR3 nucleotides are TGCGCCAGCAGCCAAGTTAATTTGGGGTTCGCTGATACGCAGTATTTT. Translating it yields CASSQVNLGFADTQYF.

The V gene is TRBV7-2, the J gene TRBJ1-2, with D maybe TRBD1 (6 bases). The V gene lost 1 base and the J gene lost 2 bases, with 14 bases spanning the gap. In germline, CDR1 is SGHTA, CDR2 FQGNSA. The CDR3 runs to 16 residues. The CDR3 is CASSLEGGGLNYGYTF. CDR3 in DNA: TGTGCCAGCAGCTTAGAGGGGGGAGGGTTGAACTATGGCTACACCTTC.